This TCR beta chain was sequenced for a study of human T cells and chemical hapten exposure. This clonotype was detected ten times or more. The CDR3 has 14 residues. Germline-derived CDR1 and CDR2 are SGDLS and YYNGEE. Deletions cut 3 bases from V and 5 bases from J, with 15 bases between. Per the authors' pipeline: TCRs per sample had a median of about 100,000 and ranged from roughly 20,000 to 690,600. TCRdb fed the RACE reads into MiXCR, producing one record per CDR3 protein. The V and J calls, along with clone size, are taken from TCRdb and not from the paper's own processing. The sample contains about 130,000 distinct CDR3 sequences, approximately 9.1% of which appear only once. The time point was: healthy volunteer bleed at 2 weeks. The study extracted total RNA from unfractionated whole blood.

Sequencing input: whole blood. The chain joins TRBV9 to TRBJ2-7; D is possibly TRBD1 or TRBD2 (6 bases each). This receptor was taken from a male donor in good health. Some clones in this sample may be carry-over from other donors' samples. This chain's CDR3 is CASSEGGRGDEQYF. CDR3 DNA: TGTGCCAGCAGCGAGGGGGGCAGGGGAGACGAGCAGTACTTC.